The present TCR beta chain was sequenced within a study of radiotherapy plus CTLA-4 blockade in lung cancer. Overall study: Of the patients, about 19% showed objective responses and more than 30% attained disease control. General study results and limits: It was early blood T cell clone dynamics, with interferon-beta, that reportedly best predicted response.

Sequencing was performed with immunoSEQ multiplex PCR; in TCRdb, only in-frame clones are kept and a portion is missing. This table holds some 66,000 clones, around four fifths found once. The V and J ends lost 5 bases and 9 bases respectively, with 20 bases between them. The germline CDR1 and CDR2 sequences are MDHEN and SYDVKM. The CDR3 covers 15 residues. In the case of this clone: Its target is not known.

The chain combines TRBV28 with TRBJ2-4, with D perhaps matching TRBD2 (6 bases). Sequenced material: peripheral blood, taken from a patient treated with radiotherapy plus ipilimumab. This TCR came from a human donor with non-small cell lung cancer who had a partial response to radiotherapy plus ipilimumab. The CDR3 loop reads CASSLGLLGEGIQYF. The CDR3 bases are TGTGCCAGCAGTCTCGGACTATTGGGGGAAGGCATTCAGTACTTC.